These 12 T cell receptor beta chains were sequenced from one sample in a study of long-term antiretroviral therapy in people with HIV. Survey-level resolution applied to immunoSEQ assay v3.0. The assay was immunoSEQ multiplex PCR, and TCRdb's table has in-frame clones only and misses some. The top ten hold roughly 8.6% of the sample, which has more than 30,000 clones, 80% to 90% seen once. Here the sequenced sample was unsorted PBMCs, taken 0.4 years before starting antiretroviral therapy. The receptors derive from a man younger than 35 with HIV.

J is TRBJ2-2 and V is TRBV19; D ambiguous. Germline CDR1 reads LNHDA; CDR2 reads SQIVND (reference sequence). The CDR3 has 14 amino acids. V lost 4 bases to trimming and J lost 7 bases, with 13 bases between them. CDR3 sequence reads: CASSTRAYNGELFF. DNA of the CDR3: TGTGCCAGTAGTACGAGAGCCTATAACGGGGAGCTGTTTTTT. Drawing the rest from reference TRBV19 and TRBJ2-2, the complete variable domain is DGGITQSPKYLFRKEGQNVTLSCEQNLNHDAMYWYRQDPGQGLRLIYYSQIVNDFQKGDIAEGYSVSREKKESFPLTVTSAQKNPTAFYLCASSTRAYNGELFFGEGSRLTVL.

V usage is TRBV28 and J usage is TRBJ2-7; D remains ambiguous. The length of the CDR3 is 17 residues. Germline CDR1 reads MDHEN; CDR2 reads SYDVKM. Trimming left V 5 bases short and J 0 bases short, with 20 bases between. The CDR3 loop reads CASSLQLGIGISYEQYF. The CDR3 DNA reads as TGTGCCAGCAGTCTTCAACTGGGTATAGGGATCTCCTACGAGCAGTACTTC.

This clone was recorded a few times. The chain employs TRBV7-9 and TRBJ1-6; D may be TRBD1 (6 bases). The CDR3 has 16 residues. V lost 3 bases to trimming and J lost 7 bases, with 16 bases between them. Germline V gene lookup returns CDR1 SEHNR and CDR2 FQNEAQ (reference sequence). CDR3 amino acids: CASSFSPDRSNSPLHF. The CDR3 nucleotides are TGTGCCAGCAGCTTCTCTCCCGACAGGAGCAATTCACCCCTCCACTTT.

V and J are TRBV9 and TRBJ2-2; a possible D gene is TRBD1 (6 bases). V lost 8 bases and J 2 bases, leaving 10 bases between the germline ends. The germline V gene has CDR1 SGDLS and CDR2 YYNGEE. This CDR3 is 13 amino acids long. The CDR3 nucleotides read TGTGCCAGAGGGGACACTAACACCGGGGAGCTGTTTTTT. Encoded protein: CARGDTNTGELFF.

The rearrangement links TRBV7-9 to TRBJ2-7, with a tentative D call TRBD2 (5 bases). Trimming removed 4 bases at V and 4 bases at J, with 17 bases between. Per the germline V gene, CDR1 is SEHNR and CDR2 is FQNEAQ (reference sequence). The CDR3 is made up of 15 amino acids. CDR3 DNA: TGTGCCAGCAGCTCAAGACCGACCCCGGGGTACGAGCAGTACTTC. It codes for CASSSRPTPGYEQYF.

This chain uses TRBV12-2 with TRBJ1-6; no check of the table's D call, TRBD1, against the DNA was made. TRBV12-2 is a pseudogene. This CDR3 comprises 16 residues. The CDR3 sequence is CASRFPDRRPVSPLHF. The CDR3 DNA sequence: TGTGCAAGTCGCTTCCCGGACAGGCGGCCCGTATCACCCCTCCACTTT.

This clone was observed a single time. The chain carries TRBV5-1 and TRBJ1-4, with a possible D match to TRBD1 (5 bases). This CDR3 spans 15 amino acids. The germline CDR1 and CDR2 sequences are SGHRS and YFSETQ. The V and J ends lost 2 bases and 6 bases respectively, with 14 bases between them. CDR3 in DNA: TGCGCCAGCAGCTTAGCCGGGACGTCGGATGAAAAACTGTTTTTT. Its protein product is CASSLAGTSDEKLFF. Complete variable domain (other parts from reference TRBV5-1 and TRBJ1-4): KAGVTQTPRYLIKTRGQQVTLSCSPISGHRSVSWYQQTPGQGLQFLFEYFSETQRNKGNFPGRFSGRQFSNSRSEMNVSTLELGDSALYLCASSLAGTSDEKLFFGSGTQLSVL.

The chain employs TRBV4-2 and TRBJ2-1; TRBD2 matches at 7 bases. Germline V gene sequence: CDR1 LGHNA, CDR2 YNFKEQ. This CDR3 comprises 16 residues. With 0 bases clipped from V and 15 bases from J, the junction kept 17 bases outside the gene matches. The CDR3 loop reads CASSQDQVEGRVKWFF. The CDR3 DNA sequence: TGTGCCAGCAGCCAAGATCAGGTTGAGGGGAGGGTGAAGTGGTTCTTC.

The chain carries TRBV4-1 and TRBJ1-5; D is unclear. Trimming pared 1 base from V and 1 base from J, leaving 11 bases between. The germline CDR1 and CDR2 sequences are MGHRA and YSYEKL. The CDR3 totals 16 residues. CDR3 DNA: TGCGCCAGCAGCCAAGGGGGTTTGGGGAGCAATCAGCCCCAGCATTTT. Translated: CASSQGGLGSNQPQHF.

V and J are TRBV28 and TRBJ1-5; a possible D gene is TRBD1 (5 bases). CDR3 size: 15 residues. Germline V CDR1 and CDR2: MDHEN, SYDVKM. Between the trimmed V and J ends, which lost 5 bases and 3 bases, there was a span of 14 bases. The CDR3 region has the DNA TGTGCCAGCAGTCCCCTGGGGGAAAACAATCAGCCCCAGCATTTT. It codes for CASSPLGENNQPQHF.

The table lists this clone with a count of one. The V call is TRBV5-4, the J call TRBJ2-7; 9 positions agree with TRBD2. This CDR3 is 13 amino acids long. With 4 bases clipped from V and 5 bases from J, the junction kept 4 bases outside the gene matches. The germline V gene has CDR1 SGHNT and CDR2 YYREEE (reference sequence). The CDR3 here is CASSPVAGDEQYF. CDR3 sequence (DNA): TGTGCCAGCAGCCCGGTAGCGGGAGACGAGCAGTACTTC.

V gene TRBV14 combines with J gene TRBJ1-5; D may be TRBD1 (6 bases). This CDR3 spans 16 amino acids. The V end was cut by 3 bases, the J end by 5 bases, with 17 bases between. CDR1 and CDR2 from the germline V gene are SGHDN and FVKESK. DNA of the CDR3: TGTGCCAGCAGCCAGGCCGGACAGACGAGGGATCAGCCCCAGCATTTT. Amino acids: CASSQAGQTRDQPQHF.